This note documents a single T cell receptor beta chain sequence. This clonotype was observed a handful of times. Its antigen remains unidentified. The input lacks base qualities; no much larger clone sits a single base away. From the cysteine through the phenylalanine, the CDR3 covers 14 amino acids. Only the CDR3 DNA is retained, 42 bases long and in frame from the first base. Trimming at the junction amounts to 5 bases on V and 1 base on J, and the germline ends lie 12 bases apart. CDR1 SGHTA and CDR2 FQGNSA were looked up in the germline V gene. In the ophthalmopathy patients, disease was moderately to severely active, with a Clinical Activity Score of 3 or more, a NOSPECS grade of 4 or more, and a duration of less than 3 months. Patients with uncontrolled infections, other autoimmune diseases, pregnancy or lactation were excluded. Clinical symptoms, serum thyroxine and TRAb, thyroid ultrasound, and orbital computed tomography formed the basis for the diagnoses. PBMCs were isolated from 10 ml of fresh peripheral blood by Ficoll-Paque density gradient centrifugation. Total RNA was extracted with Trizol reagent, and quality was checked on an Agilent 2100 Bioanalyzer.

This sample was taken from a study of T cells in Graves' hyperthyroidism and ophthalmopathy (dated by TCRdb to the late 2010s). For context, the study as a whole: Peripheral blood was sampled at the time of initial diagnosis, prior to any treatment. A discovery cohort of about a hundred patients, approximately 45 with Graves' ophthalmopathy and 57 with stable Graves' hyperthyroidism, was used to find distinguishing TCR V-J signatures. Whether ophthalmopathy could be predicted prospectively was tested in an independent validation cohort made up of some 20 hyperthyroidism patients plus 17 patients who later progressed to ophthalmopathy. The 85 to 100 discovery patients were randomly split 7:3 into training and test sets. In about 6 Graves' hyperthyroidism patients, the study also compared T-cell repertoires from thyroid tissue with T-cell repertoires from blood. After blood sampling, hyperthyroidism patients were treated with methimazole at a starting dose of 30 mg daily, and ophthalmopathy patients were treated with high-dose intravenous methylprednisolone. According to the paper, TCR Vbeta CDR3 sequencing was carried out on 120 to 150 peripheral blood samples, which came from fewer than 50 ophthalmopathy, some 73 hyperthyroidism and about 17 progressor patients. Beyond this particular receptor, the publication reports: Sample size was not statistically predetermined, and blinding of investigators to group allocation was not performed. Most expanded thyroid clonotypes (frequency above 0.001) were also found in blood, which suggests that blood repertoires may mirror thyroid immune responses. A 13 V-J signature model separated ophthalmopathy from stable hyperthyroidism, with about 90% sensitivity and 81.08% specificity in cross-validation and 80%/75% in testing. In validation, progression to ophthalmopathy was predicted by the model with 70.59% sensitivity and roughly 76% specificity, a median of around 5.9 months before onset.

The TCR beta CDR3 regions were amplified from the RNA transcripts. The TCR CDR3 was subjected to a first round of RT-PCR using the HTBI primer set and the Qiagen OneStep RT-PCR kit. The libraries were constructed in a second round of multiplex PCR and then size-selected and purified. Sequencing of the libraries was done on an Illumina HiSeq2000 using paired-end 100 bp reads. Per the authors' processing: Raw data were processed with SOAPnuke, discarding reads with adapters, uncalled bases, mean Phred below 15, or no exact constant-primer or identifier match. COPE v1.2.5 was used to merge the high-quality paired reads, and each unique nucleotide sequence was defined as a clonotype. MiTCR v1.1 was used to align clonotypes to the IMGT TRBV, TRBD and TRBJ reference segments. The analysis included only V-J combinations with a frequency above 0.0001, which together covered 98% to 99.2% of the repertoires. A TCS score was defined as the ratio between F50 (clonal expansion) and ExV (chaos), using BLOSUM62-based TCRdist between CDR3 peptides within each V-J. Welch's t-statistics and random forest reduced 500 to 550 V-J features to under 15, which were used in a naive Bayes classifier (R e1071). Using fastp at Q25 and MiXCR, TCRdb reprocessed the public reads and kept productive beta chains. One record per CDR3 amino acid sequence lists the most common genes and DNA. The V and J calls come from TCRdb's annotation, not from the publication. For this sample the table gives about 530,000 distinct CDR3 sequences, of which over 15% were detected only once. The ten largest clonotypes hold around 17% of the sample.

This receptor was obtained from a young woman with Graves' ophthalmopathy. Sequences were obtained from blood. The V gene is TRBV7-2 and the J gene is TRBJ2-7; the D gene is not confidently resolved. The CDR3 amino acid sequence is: CASSPRVGSYEQYF. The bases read TGTGCCAGCAGCCCCCGTGTGGGTTCCTACGAGCAGTACTTC.